This entry describes one T cell receptor beta chain. A quantity of about 0.45 to 1 ug RNA underwent reverse transcription using random hexamers. It was immunoSEQ multiplex PCR that amplified TCR beta CDR3 across 54 Vbeta and 13 Jbeta. TCRdb independently ran MiXCR on the immunoSEQ multiplex PCR reads; one entry per CDR3 protein. The sample carries around 270,000 distinct CDR3 sequences, approximately 89% recorded once. The data are from a study of CD8 T cells in Susac syndrome. V lost 0 bases, J lost 4 bases, and 10 bases lay in between. The germline CDR1 and CDR2 sequences are GTSNPN and SVGIG (reference sequence). This CDR3 contains 13 residues. Included as multiple sclerosis controls were treatment-naive patients who had stable or active relapsing-remitting disease.

The chain is built from TRBV30 and TRBJ2-7; D call uncertain. The specimen was CD8+ T cells from PBMCs. The TCR sequence derives from a human donor with multiple sclerosis. The CDR3 coding sequence is TGTGCCTGGAGTGTATCCGGACGGTACGAGCAGTACTTC. Translated: CAWSVSGRYEQYF.